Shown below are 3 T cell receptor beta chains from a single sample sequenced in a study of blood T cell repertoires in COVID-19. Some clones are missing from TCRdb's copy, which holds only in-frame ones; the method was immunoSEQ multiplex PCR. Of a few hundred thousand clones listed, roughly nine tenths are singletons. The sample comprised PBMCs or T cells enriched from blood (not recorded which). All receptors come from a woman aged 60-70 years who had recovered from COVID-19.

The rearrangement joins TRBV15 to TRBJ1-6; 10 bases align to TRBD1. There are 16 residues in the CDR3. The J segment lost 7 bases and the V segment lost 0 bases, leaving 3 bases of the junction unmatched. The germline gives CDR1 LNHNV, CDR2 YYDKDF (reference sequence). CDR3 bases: TGTGCCACCAGCAGAGAGAGGACAGGGGGGAATTCACCCCTCCACTTT. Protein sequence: CATSRERTGGNSPLHF.

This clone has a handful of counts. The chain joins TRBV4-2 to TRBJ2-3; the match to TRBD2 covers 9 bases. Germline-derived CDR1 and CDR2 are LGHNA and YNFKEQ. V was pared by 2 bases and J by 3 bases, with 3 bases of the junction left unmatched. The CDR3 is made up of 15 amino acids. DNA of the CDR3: TGTGCCAGCAGCCAACTTAGCGGGGGAACAGATACGCAGTATTTT. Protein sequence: CASSQLSGGTDTQYF.

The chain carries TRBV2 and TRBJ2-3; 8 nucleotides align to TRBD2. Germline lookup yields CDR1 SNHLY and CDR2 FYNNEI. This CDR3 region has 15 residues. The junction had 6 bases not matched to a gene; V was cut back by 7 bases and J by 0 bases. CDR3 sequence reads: CASNRRGESTDTQYF. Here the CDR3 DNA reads TGTGCCAGCAATAGGCGGGGGGAAAGCACAGATACGCAGTATTTT.